This T cell receptor beta chain was recorded in a study of Graves' ophthalmopathy and Graves' hyperthyroidism. Study-wide results and caveats: The 13-signature model separated ophthalmopathy from stable hyperthyroidism at approximately 91% sensitivity and about 80% specificity. Most expanded clonotypes in thyroid above 0.001 frequency also showed up in blood. The model predicted ophthalmopathy progression with about 71% sensitivity and approximately 72% specificity.

In regard to this clonotype: The antigen is unknown.

Researchers took RNA transcripts and amplified TCR beta CDR3 regions from them. HTBI-primed RT-PCR formed the first round, and a multiplex PCR formed the second. TCRdb redid the calling of the multiplex PCR reads with MiXCR, one entry per CDR3 protein. The sample lists over a million distinct CDR3 sequences; 35% to 40% were seen once. V shed 3 bases, J shed 2 bases, and the junction held 9 bases outside the gene matches. CDR3 size: 16 residues. Germline V gives CDR1 SGHTA, CDR2 FQGNSA. The chain carries TRBV7-2 and TRBJ2-7, with 8 nucleotides matching TRBD2. This receptor was taken from an adult man with Graves' hyperthyroidism. The sample consisted of peripheral blood or thyroid tissue (not recorded which). In nucleotides, the CDR3 is TGTGCCAGCAGCTTCGTTAGCGGGATGGGGACCTACGAGCAGTACTTC. Its translation: CASSFVSGMGTYEQYF. The variable domain in full, with the rest retrieved from reference TRBV7-2 and TRBJ2-7, is GAGVSQSPSNKVTEKGKDVELRCDPISGHTALYWYRQSLGQGLEFLIYFQGNSAPDKSGLPSDRFSAERTGGSVSTLTIQRTQQEDSAVYLCASSFVSGMGTYEQYFGPGTRLTVT.